This TCR beta chain appears in the sequencing data of a study of blood T cell repertoires in COVID-19. Study information: Specimens from acute and convalescent COVID-19 originated in the United States, Italy and Spain. The analysed material was cDNA or gDNA that came from T cells, B-cell-depleted T cells, or PBMCs.

Ages ranged from about 18 to 89 years, with residence in approximately 25 US areas. Cohort 3 donors were reported recovered after two negative PCRs, clearance, or symptom resolution. Data came from immunoSEQ multiplex PCR; TCRdb stores just in-frame clones and leaves some out. The sample has around 380,000 clones, 70% to 90% seen once. This clone was counted once. The ends were cut back, 2 bases at V and 2 bases at J, with 12 bases in the middle. The CDR3 has 14 residues. Germline assignment: CDR1 GTSNPN and CDR2 SVGIG (reference sequence). The TCR originated in a man aged 25-40 years who had recovered from COVID-19. The rearrangement links TRBV30 to TRBJ1-2; D is unclear. Specimen: PBMCs or T cells enriched from blood (not recorded which). CDR3 loop: CAWSTLNGNYGYTF. CDR3 sequence (DNA): TGTGCCTGGAGTACCCTTAACGGGAACTATGGCTACACCTTC.